This TCR beta chain was identified during a study of cytomegalovirus exposure and HLA in healthy donors. This CDR3 is 16 amino acids long. Germline V gene data show CDR1 as SGDLS and CDR2 as YYNGEE. J lost 1 base, V lost 3 bases, and 6 bases had no gene match. PCR involved 60 Vbeta and 13 Jbeta primers. This table comes from immunoSEQ multiplex PCR, and its TCRdb copy is limited to in-frame clones, with some not included. The table records some 130,000 clones, 60% to 80% of them present only once. Sequences were obtained from PBMCs. The source of this sequence is a female donor in good health and CMV-seronegative. The J gene is TRBJ1-2, the V gene TRBV9; TRBD1 matches at 10 bases. The CDR3 region has the DNA TGTGCCAGCAGCGGACAGGGGGCCGGGAATAACTATGGCTACACCTTC. It yields the protein CASSGQGAGNNYGYTF.